Listed here is a single T cell receptor beta chain. Its antigen is unknown. The sample belongs to a study of cytomegalovirus exposure and HLA in healthy donors. Study-wide results and limits: The study designated 150 to 200 TCR beta chains cytomegalovirus-associated.

The PCR had 60 Vbeta and 13 Jbeta primers. Study processing details: Some 10 million of 75 million to 85 million unique TCR beta chains were shared, per a later count. Libraries were prepared by immunoSEQ multiplex PCR; TCRdb keeps only in-frame clonotypes and omits some of them. Clone size and the V and J calls come from that table; the DNA yielded D and trimming. The sample holds about 170,000 clones, about 75% seen once. This receptor was taken from a female donor in good health and CMV-seronegative. Material: PBMCs.

CDR3 nucleotides: TGTGCCAGCAGCGCTGCAGGGGGCTGGGGCACTGAAGCTTTCTTT. Protein: CASSAAGGWGTEAFF. V usage is TRBV11-1 and J usage is TRBJ1-1; 8 bases match TRBD1. Germline CDR1 and CDR2: SGHAT and FQDESV (reference sequence). The V and J ends lost 5 bases and 4 bases, in that order; junction bases with no gene match: 9. The CDR3 has 15 residues.